The 31 T cell receptor beta chains below all came from one sample that was sequenced in a study of blood T cell repertoires in COVID-19 (dated by TCRdb to between 2020 and 2021). The library was made by the immunoSEQ multiplex PCR assay. TCRdb's version of the immuneACCESS table is confined to in-frame rearrangements and falls short of the full clone set. An unresolved V gene accounts for under half of the shortfall where checked; the remainder is of unknown origin. In this sample the table shows about 290,000 clones, more than 80% of which occur a single time. About 3% of the sample goes to the ten largest clones. The sample taken for sequencing was peripheral blood. The origin of the receptors is a woman aged 25 to 39 with active or convalescent COVID-19.

The count of this clone is one. The CDR3 loop reads CAWSVPPGGSYNSPLHF. Written as DNA, the CDR3 is TGTGCCTGGAGTGTCCCCCCTGGCGGCTCCTATAATTCACCCCTCCACTTT. This sequence joins TRBV30 and TRBJ1-6, with D unclear. Germline-derived CDR1 and CDR2 are GTSNPN and SVGIG (reference sequence). This CDR3 region has 17 residues. V lost 0 bases and J 0 bases, leaving 12 bases between the germline ends.

This clone was found once. The chain has TRBV4-2 and TRBJ1-4, with a weak D call TRBD1 (5 bases). V was shortened by 1 base and J by 12 bases, with 15 bases between the two germline ends. Germline V CDR1 and CDR2: LGHNA, YNFKEQ. The CDR3 sequence is 14 residues long. The DNA for the CDR3 is TGTGCCAGCAGCCAAGGACAGCTAGGGGCAGAACTGTTTTTT. Translated: CASSQGQLGAELFF.

The CDR3 loop reads CASILTSGGLDTQYF. The CDR3 DNA follows: TGTGCCAGCATCCTGACTAGCGGGGGGCTGGATACGCAGTATTTT. The V call is TRBV6-5, the J call TRBJ2-3; 13 bases fit TRBD2. J gave up 6 bases and V 7 bases, and 7 bases lay outside the gene matches. Germline CDR1 and CDR2: MNHEY and SVGAGI. The CDR3 is 15 amino acids.

This clone has just a few counts. The chain is built from TRBV7-2 and TRBJ1-2; D not resolved. The CDR3 runs to 13 residues. From germline, CDR1 is SGHTA and CDR2 FQGNSA. Trimming removed 3 bases at V and 8 bases at J, with 13 bases between. CDR3 in amino acids: CASSFNSFLGYTF. The CDR3 DNA reads TGTGCCAGCAGCTTTAATAGCTTCTTGGGCTACACCTTC.

The chain recombines TRBV3-1 (or the pseudogene TRBV3-2) with TRBJ2-1; perhaps TRBD1 as D (6 bases). The CDR3 length is 15 residues. V was pared by 4 bases and J by 4 bases, with 14 bases between. From germline, CDR1 is LGHDT and CDR2 YNNKEL (reference sequence). The CDR3 nucleotides read TGTGCCAGCAGCCCTGACAGGTCCGAGTACAATGAGCAGTTCTTC. It specifies CASSPDRSEYNEQFF.

A few counts support this clone. The rearrangement joins TRBV18 to TRBJ1-2, with D maybe TRBD1 (6 bases). Trimming removed 3 bases at V and 3 bases at J, with 17 bases between. The CDR3 loop spans 16 amino acids. Germline CDR1 is KGHSH and CDR2 is LQKENI. In DNA, the CDR3 is TGTGCCAGCTCACCGGGGGCATTGCAGGCTCACTATGGCTACACCTTC. Protein product: CASSPGALQAHYGYTF.

This clone was seen once. The CDR3 DNA reads TGTGCCAGCAGCGAAAAGGGCCAGTGGGAGGAGACCCAGTACTTC. Translated, it gives CASSEKGQWEETQYF. The chain links TRBV9 to TRBJ2-5, with D maybe TRBD2 (5 bases). The CDR3 length is 15 residues. Trimming took off 3 bases at V and 5 bases at J, with 17 bases between the two ends. Per germline, CDR1 SGDLS and CDR2 YYNGEE.

The chain employs TRBV7-2 and TRBJ2-2; 10 positions match TRBD2. CDR1 is SGHTA, CDR2 FQGNSA, per germline. V was pared by 5 bases and J by 7 bases, with 10 bases of the junction left unmatched. This CDR3 comprises 16 residues. For the CDR3, the DNA is TGTGCCAGCAGCGCCCGAGCGGGGGGGCCGGTCGGGGAGCTGTTTTTT. It yields the protein CASSARAGGPVGELFF.

The rearrangement uses TRBV6-2 or TRBV6-3 and TRBJ1-2; the D is unclear. The CDR3 spans 13 residues. Per germline, CDR1 MNHEY and CDR2 SVGEGT. The germline V and J ends were trimmed by 6 bases and 7 bases, with 15 bases remaining between them. In DNA form, the CDR3 reads TGTGCCAGCAGCTCCGGGAGGACGGTTGGCTACACCTTC. Its translation is CASSSGRTVGYTF.

CDR3 nucleotides: TGTGCCAGCAGCCCCGGGACAGAGAGGGTAGAGACCCAGTACTTC. Encoded protein: CASSPGTERVETQYF. The V and J genes are TRBV7-9 and TRBJ2-5; 7 bases line up with TRBD1. The CDR3 sequence is 15 residues long. Germline V gene lookup returns CDR1 SEHNR and CDR2 FQNEAQ (reference sequence). The V and J ends lost 5 bases and 4 bases, in that order; junction bases with no gene match: 10. Filled out from reference TRBV7-9 and TRBJ2-5, the complete variable domain reads DTGVSQNPRHKITKRGQNVTFRCDPISEHNRLYWYRQTLGQGPEFLTYFQNEAQLEKSRLLSDRFSAERPKGSFSTLEIQRTEQGDSAMYLCASSPGTERVETQYFGPGTRLLVL.

The chain employs TRBV6-5 and TRBJ1-2; no firm D call. The CDR3 sequence is 14 residues long. V lost 5 bases and J 3 bases, leaving 13 bases between the germline ends. Germline CDR1 is MNHEY and CDR2 is SVGAGI. CDR3 protein: CASSPSEGYYGYTF. The CDR3 DNA follows: TGTGCCAGCAGTCCCTCGGAGGGATACTATGGCTACACCTTC.

The chain couples TRBV6-5 to TRBJ1-5; possibly TRBD1 for D (5 bases). V lost 2 bases and J 4 bases, leaving 6 bases between the germline ends. Per the germline V gene, CDR1 is MNHEY and CDR2 is SVGAGI. CDR3 size: 13 residues. The CDR3 reads CASSYAGNQPQHF. For the CDR3, the DNA is TGTGCCAGCAGTTACGCAGGGAATCAGCCCCAGCATTTT.

This clone was seen a handful of times. This chain connects TRBV28 to TRBJ1-2, with TRBD1 identical over 9 bases. Trimming removed 3 bases from V and 6 bases from J; junction bases left unmatched: 8. Germline CDR1 and CDR2: MDHEN and SYDVKM. CDR3 size: 15 residues. CDR3: CASSFRDRDLNGYTF. The CDR3 DNA follows: TGTGCCAGCAGTTTCAGGGACAGGGATCTCAATGGCTACACCTTC.

This chain connects TRBV5-1 to TRBJ2-7; the D gene is possibly TRBD1 (6 bases). This CDR3 contains 15 residues. The ends were cut back, 5 bases at V and 0 bases at J, with 15 bases in the middle. CDR1 is SGHRS, CDR2 YFSETQ, per germline. CDR3 coding DNA: TGCGCCAGCAGGGCCATCCCGACAGGCTCCTACGAGCAGTACTTC. Translating gives CASRAIPTGSYEQYF. The variable domain in full, completed from reference TRBV5-1 and TRBJ2-7, reads KAGVTQTPRYLIKTRGQQVTLSCSPISGHRSVSWYQQTPGQGLQFLFEYFSETQRNKGNFPGRFSGRQFSNSRSEMNVSTLELGDSALYLCASRAIPTGSYEQYFGPGTRLTVT.

The CDR3 DNA is TGTGCCAGCAGCCCCGACAGGCTCAATCAGCCCCAGCATTTT. Residues: CASSPDRLNQPQHF. The chain joins TRBV3-1 (or the pseudogene TRBV3-2) to TRBJ1-5, with D perhaps matching TRBD1 (6 bases). Germline CDR1 LGHDT, CDR2 YNNKEL (reference sequence). V lost 4 bases and J lost 3, with 10 bases in between. This CDR3 has 14 residues.

V usage is TRBV21-1 and J usage is TRBJ1-5. TRBV21-1 is a pseudogene locus. The CDR3 contains 14 residues. CDR3 in amino acids: CASSNGVYNQPQHF. The CDR3 DNA reads as TGTGCCAGCAGCAACGGGGTCTACAATCAGCCCCAGCATTTT.

This chain connects TRBV29-1 to TRBJ1-1, with TRBD1 matching over 7 bases. The CDR3 runs 13 residues. V lost 5 bases to trimming and J lost 1 base; unmatched junction nucleotides: 4. CDR1 and CDR2 from the germline V gene are SQVTM and ANQGSEA. As DNA, the CDR3 is TGCAGCGTTTGGCGACAGGGGAACACTGAAGCTTTCTTT. Encoded protein: CSVWRQGNTEAFF.

J is TRBJ1-5 and V is TRBV5-1; TRBD1 is a possible D gene (6 bases). This CDR3 comprises 14 residues. V was pared by 1 base and J by 6 bases, with 11 bases between. Germline V gene data show CDR1 as SGHRS and CDR2 as YFSETQ. The CDR3 protein is CASSLSEGVQPQHF. CDR3 coding DNA: TGCGCCAGCAGCTTGTCAGAGGGGGTTCAGCCCCAGCATTTT.

This sequence joins TRBV9 and TRBJ2-1, with 7 bases lining up with TRBD1. Losses at the gene ends were 3 bases for V and 5 bases for J; bases not matched to a gene: 8. From germline, CDR1 is SGDLS and CDR2 YYNGEE. The CDR3 has 15 residues. Here the CDR3 reads CASSATGVPNNEQFF. The CDR3 DNA reads as TGTGCCAGCAGCGCTACAGGGGTGCCGAACAATGAGCAGTTCTTC.

The rearrangement uses TRBV27 and TRBJ2-7; the match to TRBD1 covers 10 bases. The CDR3 contains 14 residues. The V and J ends lost 5 bases and 2 bases, in that order; junction bases with no gene match: 3. Germline loops: CDR1 MNHEY, CDR2 SMNVEV (reference sequence). For the CDR3, the DNA is TGTGCCAGCAGTGGGACAGGGGAAACCTACGAGCAGTACTTC. The encoded protein is CASSGTGETYEQYF.

Only a few counts were recorded for this clone. The rearrangement joins TRBV12-3 or TRBV12-4 to TRBJ1-5, with D possibly matching TRBD1 (6 bases). Trimming left V 6 bases short and J 5 bases short, with 11 bases between. CDR3 length equals 13 residues. As DNA, the CDR3 is TGTGCCAGCAGCCTGGGGGGGCATCAGCCCCAGCATTTT. Protein sequence: CASSLGGHQPQHF.

The genes are TRBV10-2 and TRBJ1-6; D is undetermined. The V end lost 8 bases, the J end lost 4 bases, and 6 bases lay between the germline ends. The V gene's germline CDR1 is WSHSY and CDR2 SAAADI. There are 12 residues in the CDR3. Written as DNA, the CDR3 is TGCGCCAGCGCCCAGTATAATTCACCCCTCCACTTT. It translates to CASAQYNSPLHF.

The chain combines TRBV6-6 with TRBJ2-1, with 7 bases lining up with TRBD1. The CDR3 loop spans 16 amino acids. CDR1 and CDR2 from the germline V gene are MNHNY and SVGAGI (reference sequence). With V trimmed by 6 bases and J by 1 base, 9 bases remained unmatched. The CDR3 loop reads CASRSAQGVSYNEQFF. The CDR3 DNA follows: TGTGCCAGCAGAAGCGCTCAGGGGGTATCCTACAATGAGCAGTTCTTC.

V and J are TRBV7-9 and TRBJ2-1; TRBD2 is a possible D gene (6 bases). Germline CDR1 reads SEHNR; CDR2 reads FQNEAQ (reference sequence). V was pared by 5 bases and J by 8 bases, with 19 bases between. This CDR3 is 15 amino acids long. The CDR3 DNA is TGTGCCAGCAGCGCCCCCGGGACTTTGAACGATGAGCAGTTCTTC. This sequence encodes CASSAPGTLNDEQFF.

The chain joins TRBV7-2 to TRBJ1-2, with D hard to call. This CDR3 is built from 16 residues. Trimming pared 2 bases from V and 2 bases from J, leaving 15 bases between. CDR1 and CDR2 from the germline V gene are SGHTA and FQGNSA. CDR3 amino acids: CASSLWAGGKNYGYTF. In DNA form, the CDR3 reads TGTGCCAGCAGCTTATGGGCAGGAGGGAAAAACTATGGCTACACCTTC.

This sequence joins TRBV6-5 and TRBJ2-5; D is uncertain. With 8 bases removed from V and 2 bases from J, the gap between germline ends came to 18 bases. CDR3 length: 15 amino acids. Looked up from germline, CDR1 is MNHEY and CDR2 is SVGAGI. CDR3 bases: TGTGCCAGCTCACCAACCCGGGTTCCGCAAGAGACCCAGTACTTC. It specifies CASSPTRVPQETQYF.

V usage is TRBV7-3 and J usage is TRBJ2-3; TRBD1 matches 10 bases. Looked up from germline, CDR1 is SGHTA and CDR2 is FQGTGA. This CDR3 spans 17 amino acids. With V trimmed by 4 bases and J by 1 base, 8 bases remained unmatched. The CDR3 reads CASSSGAGTGGTDTQYF. CDR3 bases: TGTGCCAGCAGCTCCGGAGCCGGGACAGGGGGCACAGATACGCAGTATTTT.

The rearrangement joins TRBV21-1 to TRBJ2-4; the table's D call of TRBD1 was not tested on the DNA. TRBV21-1 is classified as a pseudogene. This CDR3 region has 16 residues. CDR3 nucleotide sequence: TGTGCCAGCAGCAAATCGCGGGACAGGGATGGAAACATTCAGTACTTC. This encodes CASSKSRDRDGNIQYF.

The chain has TRBV6-5 and TRBJ1-6; 7 positions match TRBD1. CDR3 length: 15 residues. The ends lost 5 bases at V and 6 bases at J; junction bases unmatched: 7. Looked up from germline, CDR1 is MNHEY and CDR2 is SVGAGI. The CDR3 bases are TGTGCCAGCAGTCTTGAGGGGGCCGGTAATTCACCCCTCCACTTT. Its protein is CASSLEGAGNSPLHF.

V and J are TRBV2 and TRBJ1-5; maybe TRBD1 (5 bases). The V gene's germline CDR1 is SNHLY and CDR2 FYNNEI. Trimming cost V 6 bases and J 2 bases, with 14 bases left between them. The CDR3 totals 15 residues. The CDR3 loop reads CASSSGGGGNQPQHF. DNA of the CDR3: TGTGCCAGCAGCTCCGGGGGGGGAGGCAATCAGCCCCAGCATTTT.

The V gene is TRBV19, the J gene TRBJ2-6; 12 bases align to TRBD1. Germline CDR1 LNHDA, CDR2 SQIVND (reference sequence). The V segment lost 5 bases and the J segment 4 bases; nucleotides outside the gene matches: 12. The CDR3 length is 19 residues. The CDR3 reads CASSLTPGQGARGANVLTF. The CDR3 nucleotides are TGTGCCAGTAGTCTGACACCGGGACAGGGGGCGCGAGGGGCCAACGTCCTGACTTTC.